This TCR beta chain was sequenced for a study of blood T cell repertoires in COVID-19. In the study overall: From T cells, B-cell-depleted T cells, or PBMCs came the material, which was cDNA or gDNA.

The CDR3 covers 15 residues. CDR1 is SGHKS and CDR2 is YYEKEE in the germline V gene (reference sequence). The J segment lost 6 bases and the V segment lost 6 bases, leaving 6 bases of the junction unmatched. The table came from immunoSEQ multiplex PCR; TCRdb's copy has only in-frame clones and leaves some out. The data contain around 140,000 clones, 76% of them singletons. This chain links TRBV5-5 with TRBJ2-1, with 13 bases lining up with TRBD2. The source of this sequence is a woman older than 75 with active or convalescent COVID-19. The sequenced material came from peripheral blood. The CDR3 DNA follows: TGTGCCAGCACCACTCGACTAGCGGGGGGCAATGAGCAGTTCTTC. It specifies CASTTRLAGGNEQFF.